The clone carrying this T cell receptor beta chain was picked up many times. Its target is not known. This sample was included in a study of regulatory T cells in long-lasting Graves disease. Construction of TCR beta libraries relied on iRepertoire HTBI primers and on Arm-PCR targeting CDR3 regions. TCRdb called the multiplex PCR reads again in MiXCR, with one record for every CDR3 protein. Found here are a few hundred thousand distinct CDR3 sequences, around 15% of them singletons; the top ten hold 30%. Time point denoted: newly diagnosed GD, antithyroid drugs for less than 3 months. PBMC RNA was the source of the TCR library. Unmatched junction bases numbered 6, after V lost 4 bases and J lost 8 bases. The CDR3 is 14 residues long. Germline-derived CDR1 and CDR2 are LGHDT and YNNKEL (reference sequence). Study outcomes and limitations: With persistent disease, TRBV28, TRBJ1-2 and TRBJ2-5 were the favored segments. Lower TCR diversity characterized persistent Graves' patients relative to newly diagnosed patients.

The sample also formed part of further work on T cells in Graves' hyperthyroidism and ophthalmopathy. This second report adds: Hyperthyroidism in the patients, aged 18 to 65, was newly diagnosed and under 2 months in duration. Diagnosing involved the use of clinical symptoms, serum thyroxine and TRAb, thyroid ultrasound and orbital computed tomography.

V usage is TRBV3-1 and J usage is TRBJ1-4; 8 nucleotides agree with TRBD1. The source material was peripheral blood mononuclear cells (PBMCs), sampled at new diagnosis, from a patient treated with antithyroid drugs. This sequence was found in a man aged 35-49 years with Graves disease. As DNA, the CDR3 is TGTGCCAGCAGCCCGGACAGGGTGGGGGAAAAACTGTTTTTT. Its translation is CASSPDRVGEKLFF.